This T cell receptor (beta chain) comes out of a study of shared clonotypes between healthy human individuals. The germline V gene has CDR1 SGDLS and CDR2 YYNGEE. The CDR3 spans 16 residues. V trimming: 0 bases; J trimming: 2 bases; junction bases outside the gene matches: 2. A remark on this clone: Other DNA sequences of this sample code for an identical CDR3.

TCRdb's table, derived via immunoSEQ multiplex PCR, lists solely in-frame clones and lacks some. This sample yields roughly 2 million clones, of which 95% are seen a single time; under 0.15% belongs to the top ten. This chain joins TRBV9 and TRBJ2-5; 12 nucleotides match TRBD2. The sequence came from a man aged 18 to 29 in good health. The sample consisted of naive CD4+ T cells sorted from blood. Subset defined: CD45RA+ positively selected. CDR3 sequence reads: CASSVAGTSGQETQYF. CDR3 coding DNA: TGTGCCAGCAGCGTAGCTGGGACTAGCGGGCAAGAGACCCAGTACTTC. Drawing the rest from reference TRBV9 and TRBJ2-5, the complete variable domain is DSGVTQTPKHLITATGQRVTLRCSPRSGDLSVYWYQQSLDQGLQFLIQYYNGEERAKGNILERFSAQQFPDLHSELNLSSLELGDSALYFCASSVAGTSGQETQYFGPGTRLLVL.